A selection of T cell receptor beta chains follows, all from one sample in a study of T cell responses to AZD1222 COVID-19 vaccine. Sequencing was performed with immunoSEQ multiplex PCR; in TCRdb, only in-frame clones are kept and a portion is missing. The data show about 83,000 clones, around nine tenths seen once. The sample was peripheral blood, taken on day 0 of MenACWY control vaccination. These receptor sequences come from an adult in good health. Each CDR3 is given with its conserved first and last residue. D genes are given only for firm matches. Clone size is stated in some rows and not others, as once, few, many or a class when expanded.

abundance	len	v_gene	j_gene	d_gene	CDR3nt	CDR3aa
-	13	TRBV19	TRBJ2-5	TRBD2	TGTGCCAGTAGTATGGATAGCGGGGGGACCCAGTACTTC	CASSMDSGGTQYF
-	17	TRBV14	TRBJ2-1	TRBD2	TGTGCCAGCAGCCTTCGGACTGATAGCGGGATTAGGGATGAGCAGTTCTTC	CASSLRTDSGIRDEQFF
-	13	TRBV24-1	TRBJ2-6	-	TGTGCCGCCCCCCCCTCTGGGGCCAACGTCCTGACTTTC	CAAPPSGANVLTF
-	14	TRBV4-1	TRBJ2-7	TRBD2	TGCGCCAGCAGTCTAACTAGCGGGAGCTACGAGCAGTACTTC	CASSLTSGSYEQYF
few	15	TRBV6-5	TRBJ1-3	-	TGTGCCAGCCATGAGCGGGACCGCCCTGGAAACACCATATATTTT	CASHERDRPGNTIYF
-	13	TRBV15	TRBJ1-1	-	TGTGCCACCAGCGGCCCTTGGGACACTGAAGCTTTCTTT	CATSGPWDTEAFF
-	15	TRBV18	TRBJ1-2	-	TGTGCCAGCGAACCCCCGGCTAGGGTCGGGGGAGGCTACACCTTC	CASEPPARVGGGYTF
-	13	TRBV7-3	TRBJ2-5	-	TGTGCCAGCAGCCGCGACAGGAAAGAGACCCAGTACTTC	CASSRDRKETQYF
-	16	TRBV13	TRBJ1-2	TRBD1	TGTGCCAGCAGCGTGGGACAGGGAGGTTCTAACTATGGCTACACCTTC	CASSVGQGGSNYGYTF
-	14	TRBV7-9	TRBJ1-5	TRBD1	TGTGCCAGCAGCCCGCAGGGGGCTGGACAGCCCCAGCATTTT	CASSPQGAGQPQHF
-	17	TRBV19	TRBJ1-4	TRBD1	TGTGCCAGTAGCGACGAGGGGGCTTTAGCAACTAATGAAAAACTGTTTTTT	CASSDEGALATNEKLFF
-	15	TRBV7-8	TRBJ2-7	-	TGTGCCAGCAGCTTCGGGCCCCGTTGGGAGTACGAGCAGTACTTC	CASSFGPRWEYEQYF
-	14	TRBV6-1	TRBJ1-5	-	TGTGCCAGCAGTGAAGCTGCGGGGGATCAGCCCCAGCATTTT	CASSEAAGDQPQHF
-	13	TRBV12-3/TRBV12-4	TRBJ1-3	-	TGTGCCAGCACCCCTAGGGAAGGAAACACCATATATTTT	CASTPREGNTIYF
-	13	TRBV28	TRBJ1-2	-	TGTGCCAGCACCACACAGGTCAGAGGCGGCTACACCTTC	CASTTQVRGGYTF
-	13	TRBV28	TRBJ2-7	TRBD1	TGTGCCAGCGTCAAACAGGGGGCGCGTGAGCAGTACTTC	CASVKQGAREQYF
-	16	TRBV6-2/TRBV6-3	TRBJ1-5	-	TGTGCCAGCAGTTACTCGAGCGGTAAGGGAGGCCAGCCCCAGCATTTT	CASSYSSGKGGQPQHF
-	17	TRBV5-1	TRBJ2-2	TRBD2	TGCGCCAGCAGCTTGACCTTAGCGGGACAGAACACCGGGGAGCTGTTTTTT	CASSLTLAGQNTGELFF
-	14	TRBV6-5	TRBJ2-1	TRBD2	TGTGCCAGCTCTAGGAGCGGGAGTACAGCTGAGCAGTTCTTC	CASSRSGSTAEQFF
-	15	TRBV18	TRBJ1-6	-	TGTGCCAGCTCACCACCTACAGGGAGCGCTTCACCCCTCCACTTT	CASSPPTGSASPLHF
-	16	TRBV2	TRBJ1-2	TRBD1	TGTGCCAGCAGTGAAGACCCGGTGGGACAGCTCTATGGCTACACCTTC	CASSEDPVGQLYGYTF
-	17	TRBV18	TRBJ2-5	TRBD2	TGTGCCAGCTCCTTTGAGAGGCCCTCCTCGGGAGGGGAGACCCAGTACTTC	CASSFERPSSGGETQYF
-	14	TRBV28	TRBJ1-2	-	TGTGCCAGCAGTTTAACTTCTGGGCATATGGGCTACACCTTC	CASSLTSGHMGYTF
-	14	TRBV5-1	TRBJ1-5	-	TGCGCCAGCAGCTTCGGGTTCGGGGGGGAGCCCCAGCATTTT	CASSFGFGGEPQHF
once	14	TRBV5-6	TRBJ2-7	-	TGTGCCAGCAGCTTCCGGACCCGAGCCTACGAGCAGTACTTC	CASSFRTRAYEQYF
-	13	TRBV7-9	TRBJ2-1	-	TGTGCCAGCAGCCACGTTGACAGCAATGAGCAGTTCTTC	CASSHVDSNEQFF
-	14	TRBV6-5	TRBJ1-6	-	TGTGCCAGCAGTTCCCGACAGAGGGGTTCACCCCTCCACTTT	CASSSRQRGSPLHF